A single sample is the source of the 6 T cell receptor beta chains below, sequenced in a study of human T cells and chemical hapten exposure. TCRdb independently ran MiXCR on the RACE reads; one entry per CDR3 protein. The sample contains about 350,000 distinct CDR3 sequences, around 6% of which appear only once. Time point defined: patch test 2, 6 weeks after DPC sensitization. The sample's treatment: therapeutic diphenylcyclopropenone sensitization with weekly scalp DPC. Material: whole blood, obtained in connection with sensitization to the hapten diphenylcyclopropenone (DPC). These receptors were collected from a woman aged 18-29 years with alopecia areata. Some clones in this sample may be carry-over from other donors' samples.

This clonotype occurred many times. The chain recombines TRBV20-1 with TRBJ2-3, with 8 bases fitting TRBD1. Germline CDR1 reads DFQATT; CDR2 reads SNEGSKA (reference sequence). The J segment lost 2 bases and the V segment lost 0 bases, leaving 10 bases of the junction unmatched. This CDR3 contains 17 residues. The CDR3 is CSARDFHGQGPTDTQYF. In DNA, the CDR3 is TGCAGTGCTAGAGATTTTCATGGACAGGGCCCCACAGATACGCAGTATTTT.

The table lists this clonotype with many counts. The chain uses TRBV4-1 and TRBJ2-3; D may be TRBD2 (6 bases). Germline CDR1 and CDR2: MGHRA and YSYEKL. This CDR3 is 17 amino acids long. Trimming pared 0 bases from V and 0 bases from J, leaving 13 bases between. The CDR3 sequence: CASSQDVLRGSTDTQYF. CDR3 bases: TGCGCCAGCAGCCAAGACGTCTTACGGGGGAGCACAGATACGCAGTATTTT.

This clonotype showed up many times. The chain employs TRBV29-1 and TRBJ2-3, with TRBD2 matching over 7 bases. V lost 6 bases to trimming and J lost 2 bases; unmatched junction nucleotides: 8. This CDR3 is 14 amino acids long. Per the germline V gene, CDR1 is SQVTM and CDR2 is ANQGSEA. CDR3 residues: CSVSRGENTDTQYF. In DNA form, the CDR3 reads TGCAGCGTCAGCCGGGGGGAAAACACAGATACGCAGTATTTT.

This clonotype has a count of ten or more. The chain joins TRBV6-1 to TRBJ1-5; the D gene is possibly TRBD1 (6 bases). CDR1 and CDR2 (germline): MNHNS, SASEGT. Between the trimmed V and J ends, which lost 3 bases and 7 bases, there was a span of 10 bases. The CDR3 covers 13 residues. CDR3 loop: CASSDGQNQPQHF. In nucleotides, the CDR3 is TGTGCCAGCAGTGATGGACAGAACCAGCCCCAGCATTTT.

This clonotype was counted many times. The genes are TRBV27 and TRBJ1-1; 7 bases align to TRBD1. The CDR3 is 15 amino acids. V was clipped by 3 bases and J by 1 base; unmatched bases: 5. Germline V gives CDR1 MNHEY, CDR2 SMNVEV (reference sequence). CDR3 protein: CASSFPGQENTEAFF. The CDR3 DNA is TGTGCCAGCAGTTTCCCTGGACAGGAGAACACTGAAGCTTTCTTT.

The chain is built from TRBV20-1 and TRBJ1-2; 9 bases agree with TRBD1. The CDR3 loop spans 18 amino acids. Trimming cost V 3 bases and J 2 bases; bases outside gene matches: 16. Germline assignment: CDR1 DFQATT and CDR2 SNEGSKA (reference sequence). The chain's CDR3 is CSASSLKTGGSLNYGYTF. The CDR3 DNA reads as TGCAGTGCTAGTAGTCTAAAGACAGGGGGTTCCCTAAACTATGGCTACACCTTC.